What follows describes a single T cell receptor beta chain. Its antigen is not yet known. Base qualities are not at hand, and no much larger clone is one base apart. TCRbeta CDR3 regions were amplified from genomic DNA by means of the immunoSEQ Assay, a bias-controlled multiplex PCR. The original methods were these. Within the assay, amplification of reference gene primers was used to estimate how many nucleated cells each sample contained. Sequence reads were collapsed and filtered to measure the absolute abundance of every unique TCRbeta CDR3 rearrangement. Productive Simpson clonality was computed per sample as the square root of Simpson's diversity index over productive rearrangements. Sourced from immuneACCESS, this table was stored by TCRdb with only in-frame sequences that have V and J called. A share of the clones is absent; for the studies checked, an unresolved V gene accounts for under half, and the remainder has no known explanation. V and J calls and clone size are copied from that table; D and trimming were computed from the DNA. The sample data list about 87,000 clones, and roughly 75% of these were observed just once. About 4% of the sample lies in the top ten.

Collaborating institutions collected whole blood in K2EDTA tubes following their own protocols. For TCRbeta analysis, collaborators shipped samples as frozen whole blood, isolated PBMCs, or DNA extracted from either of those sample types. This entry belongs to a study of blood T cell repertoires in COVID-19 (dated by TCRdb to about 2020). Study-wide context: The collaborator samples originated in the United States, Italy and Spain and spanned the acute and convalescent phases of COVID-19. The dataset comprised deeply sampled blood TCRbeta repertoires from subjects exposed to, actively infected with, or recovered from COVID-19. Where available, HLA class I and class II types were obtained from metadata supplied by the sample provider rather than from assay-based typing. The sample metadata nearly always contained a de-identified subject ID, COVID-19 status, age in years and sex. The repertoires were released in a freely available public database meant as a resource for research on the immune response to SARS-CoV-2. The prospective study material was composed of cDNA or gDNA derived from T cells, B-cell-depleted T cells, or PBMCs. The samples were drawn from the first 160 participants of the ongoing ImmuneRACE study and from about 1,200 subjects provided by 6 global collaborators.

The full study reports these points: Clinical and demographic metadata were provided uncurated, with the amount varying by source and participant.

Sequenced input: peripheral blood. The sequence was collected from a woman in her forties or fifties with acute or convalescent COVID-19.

The CDR3 is CASSSGQADTEAFF. In nucleotides, the sequence is TGTGCCAGCAGCTCCGGACAGGCCGACACTGAAGCTTTCTTT. The chain is assembled from TRBV3-1 (or the pseudogene TRBV3-2) and TRBJ1-1, and TRBD1 matches 7 of the central bases. CDR1 and CDR2 were assigned from the germline V gene (reference sequence) as LGHDT and YNNKEL. The CDR3 has 14 amino acids, counting the end cysteine and phenylalanine. The sequence is cut down to CDR3 DNA, 42 bases in frame from base 1. Clipping removes 5 bases from V and 3 bases from J, with 6 as the unmatched junction base count.